Included here is one T cell receptor (beta chain) sequence, with context. Its antigen remains unknown. A much larger clonotype is one base distant, so this may be a read error. V dropped 2 bases and J dropped 7 bases, with 9 bases sitting between them. This CDR3 spans 12 amino acids. The germline V gene encodes CDR1 SGHRS and CDR2 YFSETQ. This sample was included in a study of tumor-infiltrating lymphocytes in primary liver carcinoma. Study-level background: Ranging in age from 30 to 69 years, the patients were men and women. Study results and caveats: Relative to blood, tumors carried a significantly larger fraction of the repertoire in their top 250 clones (p = 0.039). Lesser overlap characterized tumor-adjacent and tumor-blood pairs relative to tumor region pairs. It was observed that only about 7.5-25% of the top clones appeared in every one of the five tumor regions.

From unsorted bulk tissue weighing about 20-33 mg, DNA and RNA were co-extracted. Making TCR beta cDNA involved approximately 0.5 ug total RNA and a constant-region primer. Employing slightly modified ARM-PCR, three nested multiplex PCR rounds were run, and these gave rise to the TCR beta libraries. TRBV1-TRBV30 forward and Cbeta reverse primers drove the first two approximately 10-cycle rounds. TCRdb reprocessed the multiplex PCR reads with MiXCR, giving one entry per CDR3 protein. The sample comprises tens of thousands of distinct CDR3 sequences, 70% to 80% of which are singletons, and roughly an eighth rests with the top ten.

The sequencing sample was made of liver tumor tissue from sampling region 4. Subset meaning: tumor region T4, right-lateral pole. V usage is TRBV5-1 and J usage is TRBJ1-1; D ambiguous. This sequence originates from a woman aged 60-75 years with primary liver carcinoma and hepatitis B virus infection. CDR3 bases: TGCGCCAGCAGCTTTGGGTACAATGAAGCTTTCTTT. This gives the protein CASSFGYNEAFF.